The source of this T cell receptor beta chain is a study of cytomegalovirus exposure and HLA in healthy donors. Study results and limitations: For most subjects, TCR beta sequences were reported to predict HLA-A and HLA-B alleles with accuracy. Among TCR beta chains of equal frequency, HLA-associated ones were more clonally expanded in a later analysis.

Turning to this clone: Its target is not known.

13 Jbeta primers and 60 Vbeta primers were used for the PCR. TCRdb's copy holds only in-frame clones and misses some; the assay was immunoSEQ multiplex PCR. The data hold about 200,000 clones, with more than 70% observed a single time. The CDR3 consists of 14 residues. CDR1 is SGHKS, CDR2 YYEKEE, per germline (reference sequence). The V end was cut by 4 bases, the J end by 10 bases, with 18 bases between. The receptor comes from a woman aged 40 to 55 in good health and CMV-seronegative. The chain combines TRBV5-5 with TRBJ1-5, with D tentatively TRBD1 (6 bases). Sequenced material: PBMCs. This chain's CDR3 is CASSLGPGQPPQHF. The CDR3 nucleotides are TGTGCCAGCAGCCTGGGGCCCGGACAGCCCCCCCAGCATTTT.